Following are 18 T cell receptor beta chains from one sample sequenced in a study of blood T cell repertoires in COVID-19. This table comes from immunoSEQ multiplex PCR, and its TCRdb copy is limited to in-frame clones, with some not included. The table has about 160,000 clones, under 90% seen once; the top ten hold approximately 8.4%. The sequenced material came from PBMCs or T cells enriched from blood (not recorded which). These receptors all stem from a woman between 45 and 65 years old who had recovered from COVID-19.

V is TRBV18 and J is TRBJ2-7; D is possibly TRBD2 (5 bases). This CDR3 is built from 12 residues. The V and J ends lost 3 bases and 6 bases respectively, with 9 bases between them. The germline CDR1 and CDR2 sequences are KGHSH and LQKENI. Written as DNA, the CDR3 is TGTGCCAGCTCACCGGGGAGCGGCGAGCAGTACTTC. It yields the protein CASSPGSGEQYF.

A few counts support this clone. The chain links TRBV4-3 to TRBJ2-2; 7 bases agree with TRBD1. The germline gives CDR1 LGHNA, CDR2 YSLEER. The CDR3 is made up of 17 amino acids. V was pared by 4 bases and J by 0 bases, with 8 bases of the junction left unmatched. The CDR3 bases are TGCGCCAGCAGCCCTCACGCCGGGACAGCGAACACCGGGGAGCTGTTTTTT. Protein: CASSPHAGTANTGELFF.

V and J are TRBV4-2 and TRBJ1-6, with TRBD1 matching over 11 bases. CDR3 length equals 18 residues. CDR1 and CDR2 (germline): LGHNA, YNFKEQ. J lost 1 base, V lost 3 bases, and 5 bases had no gene match. The CDR3 region is CASSQIGQGASYNSPLHF. CDR3 DNA: TGTGCCAGCAGCCAGATCGGACAGGGGGCGTCCTATAATTCACCCCTCCACTTT.

The sample holds one count of this clone. The V call is TRBV5-6, the J call TRBJ1-3, with no clear D. The germline V and J ends were trimmed by 2 bases and 4 bases, with 13 bases remaining between them. The germline gives CDR1 SGHDT, CDR2 YYEEEE. The CDR3 totals 15 residues. The CDR3 DNA follows: TGTGCCAGCAGCTTAGATCAGTTCTGGGGAAACACCATATATTTT. Amino acid sequence: CASSLDQFWGNTIYF.

The chain uses TRBV15 and TRBJ1-2; D call uncertain. Germline CDR1 LNHNV, CDR2 YYDKDF (reference sequence). This CDR3 is built from 13 residues. V was clipped by 0 bases and J by 8 bases, with 10 bases between them. The CDR3 coding sequence is TGTGCCACCAGCAGAGATGGACTCGGGGGCTACACCTTC. Its translation: CATSRDGLGGYTF.

The chain uses TRBV7-8 and TRBJ2-3, with 9 nucleotides matching TRBD1. The trim removed 2 bases at V and 0 bases at J, leaving 12 bases unmatched. CDR1 SGHVS and CDR2 FQNEAQ come from the germline V gene. The CDR3 extends over 19 amino acids. CDR3 nucleotides: TGTGCCAGCAGCTTAAGGGACAGGGACTTAACATCTAGCACAGATACGCAGTATTTT. Encoded protein: CASSLRDRDLTSSTDTQYF.

The rearrangement links TRBV2 to TRBJ1-3; no definite D call. Germline CDR1 is SNHLY and CDR2 is FYNNEI. This CDR3 is built from 12 residues. The V gene lost 8 bases and the J gene lost 4 bases, with 9 bases spanning the gap. The CDR3 reads CASGRGGNTIYF. Written as DNA, the CDR3 is TGTGCCAGCGGGCGGGGAGGAAACACCATATATTTT.

This clone has just a few counts. In DNA form, the CDR3 reads TGTGCCAGCTCACCAGGGCAGCAAGACGCAGATACGCAGTATTTT. It translates to CASSPGQQDADTQYF. The chain has TRBV18 and TRBJ2-3; D is ambiguous. This CDR3 comprises 15 residues. Trimming removed 2 bases from V and 4 bases from J, with 13 bases in between. The V gene's germline CDR1 is KGHSH and CDR2 LQKENI.

The chain employs TRBV7-2 and TRBJ2-3, with 12 bases lining up with TRBD2. V trimming: 5 bases; J trimming: 4 bases; junction bases outside the gene matches: 4. Germline lookup yields CDR1 SGHTA and CDR2 FQGNSA. The CDR3 runs 15 residues. CDR3 loop: CASSTWTSGADTQYF. DNA for the CDR3: TGTGCCAGCAGCACGTGGACTAGCGGGGCAGATACGCAGTATTTT.

The chain links TRBV7-2 to TRBJ2-3; D might be TRBD2 (5 bases). V lost 2 bases to trimming and J lost 3 bases, with 9 bases between them. This CDR3 comprises 14 residues. Germline CDR1 and CDR2: SGHTA and FQGNSA. The CDR3 is CASSLTRLTDTQYF. For the CDR3, the DNA is TGTGCCAGCAGCTTAACGAGACTAACAGATACGCAGTATTTT.

V and J are TRBV11-3 and TRBJ1-2; 8 nucleotides agree with TRBD1. V lost 6 bases and J lost 5; bases outside the gene matches: 11. Germline V gives CDR1 SGHNT, CDR2 YENEEA. CDR3 size: 15 residues. The CDR3 region has the DNA TGTGCCAGCAGAATATCGGACAGGGAAGGATATGGCTACACCTTC. This sequence encodes CASRISDREGYGYTF.

The chain joins TRBV3-1 (or the pseudogene TRBV3-2) to TRBJ1-2; D is unclear. This CDR3 spans 12 amino acids. V lost 3 bases and J 10 bases, leaving 12 bases between the germline ends. The V gene's germline CDR1 is LGHDT and CDR2 YNNKEL (reference sequence). The CDR3 DNA is TGTGCCAGCAGCCAGGGGAGGACGTTCTACACCTTC. Residues: CASSQGRTFYTF.

The chain joins TRBV18 to TRBJ1-5; D is undetermined. There are 14 residues in the CDR3. Germline V CDR1 and CDR2: KGHSH, LQKENI. V was cut by 3 bases and J by 6 bases, with 12 bases left in between. CDR3 DNA: TGTGCCAGCTCACCTAGCGGGGTTAGTCAGCCCCAGCATTTT. It specifies CASSPSGVSQPQHF.

This chain uses TRBV2 with TRBJ2-7; 8 nucleotides line up with TRBD2. Germline V CDR1 and CDR2: SNHLY, FYNNEI. Unmatched junction bases numbered 9, after V lost 8 bases and J lost 6 bases. The CDR3 has 13 residues. The CDR3, as DNA: TGTGCCAGCCGATATAGCGGGACTGGCGAGCAGTACTTC. Its protein is CASRYSGTGEQYF.

This chain joins TRBV15 and TRBJ2-1; D not resolved. CDR1 and CDR2 (germline): LNHNV, YYDKDF (reference sequence). There are 12 residues in the CDR3. V was shortened by 0 bases and J by 11 bases, with 8 bases between the two germline ends. The DNA of the CDR3 is TGTGCCACCAGCAGAGATTTCACTCAGCAGTTCTTC. The encoded protein is CATSRDFTQQFF.

This clone was found a few times. The rearrangement uses TRBV4-1 and TRBJ2-7; a weak D match, TRBD2 (5 bases). This CDR3 has 15 residues. The V end was cut by 6 bases, the J end by 2 bases, with 17 bases between. The germline V gene has CDR1 MGHRA and CDR2 YSYEKL. The CDR3 nucleotides read TGCGCCAGCAGTCCCCAAGCGGCTCCACCCTACGAGCAGTACTTC. It is translated as CASSPQAAPPYEQYF.

The V and J genes are TRBV7-2 and TRBJ2-1; TRBD2 is a possible D gene (6 bases). This CDR3 is 15 amino acids long. V was pared by 2 bases and J by 5 bases, with 13 bases between. Germline CDR1 and CDR2: SGHTA and FQGNSA. CDR3 region: CASSLPNLANNEQFF. CDR3 DNA: TGTGCCAGCAGCTTACCGAATCTAGCGAACAATGAGCAGTTCTTC.

V usage is TRBV24-1 and J usage is TRBJ1-1, with D maybe TRBD1 (5 bases). The V end lost 0 bases, the J end lost 8 bases, and 15 bases lay between the germline ends. The CDR3 is made up of 15 amino acids. The germline CDR1 and CDR2 sequences are KGHDR and SFDVKD. CDR3 region: CATSDLYAGFPEAFF. The CDR3 DNA follows: TGTGCCACCAGTGATTTGTATGCAGGGTTCCCCGAAGCTTTCTTT.